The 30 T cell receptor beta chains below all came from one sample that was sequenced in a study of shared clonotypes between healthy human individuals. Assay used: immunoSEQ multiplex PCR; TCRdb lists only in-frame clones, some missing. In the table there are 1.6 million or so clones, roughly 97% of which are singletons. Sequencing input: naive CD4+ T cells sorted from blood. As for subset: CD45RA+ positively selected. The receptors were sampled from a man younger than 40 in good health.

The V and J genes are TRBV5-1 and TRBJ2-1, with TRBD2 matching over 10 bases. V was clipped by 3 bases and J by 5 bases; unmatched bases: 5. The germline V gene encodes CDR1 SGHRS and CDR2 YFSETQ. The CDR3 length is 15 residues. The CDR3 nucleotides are TGCGCCAGCAGCTCGACTAGCGGGCCCCACAATGAGCAGTTCTTC. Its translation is CASSSTSGPHNEQFF.

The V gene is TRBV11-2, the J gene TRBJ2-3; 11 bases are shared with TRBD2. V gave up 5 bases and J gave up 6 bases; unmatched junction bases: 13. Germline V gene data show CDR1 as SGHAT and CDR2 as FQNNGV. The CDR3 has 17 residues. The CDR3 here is CASSDRLAGKITDTQYF. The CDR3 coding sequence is TGTGCCAGCAGCGACAGACTAGCGGGAAAAATCACTGATACGCAGTATTTT.

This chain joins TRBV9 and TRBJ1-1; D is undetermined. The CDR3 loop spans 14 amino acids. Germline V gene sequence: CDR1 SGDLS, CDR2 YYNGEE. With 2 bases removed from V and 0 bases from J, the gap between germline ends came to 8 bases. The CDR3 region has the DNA TGTGCCAGCAGCGTGGGCAAGATGAACACTGAAGCTTTCTTT. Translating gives CASSVGKMNTEAFF.

The CDR3 sequence: CASRTTGTETLSYEQYF. CDR3 bases: TGTGCCAGCAGGACGACCGGGACAGAAACCCTCTCCTACGAGCAGTACTTC. This sequence joins TRBV28 and TRBJ2-7, with 7 bases aligning to TRBD1. Germline CDR1 MDHEN, CDR2 SYDVKM. The CDR3 is 17 residues long. Trimming cost V 6 bases and J 0 bases; bases outside gene matches: 14.

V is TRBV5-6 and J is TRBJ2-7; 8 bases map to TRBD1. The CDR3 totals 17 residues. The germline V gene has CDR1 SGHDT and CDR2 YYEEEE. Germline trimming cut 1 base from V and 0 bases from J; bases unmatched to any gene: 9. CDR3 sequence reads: CASSLRRTGQSSYEQYF. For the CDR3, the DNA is TGTGCCAGCAGCTTGAGGCGGACAGGGCAGAGCTCCTACGAGCAGTACTTC.

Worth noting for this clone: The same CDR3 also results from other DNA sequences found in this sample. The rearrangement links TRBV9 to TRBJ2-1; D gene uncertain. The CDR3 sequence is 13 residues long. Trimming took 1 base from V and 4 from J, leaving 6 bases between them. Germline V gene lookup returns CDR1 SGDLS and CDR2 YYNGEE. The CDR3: CASSVNSYNEQFF. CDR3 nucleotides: TGTGCCAGCAGCGTAAACAGTTACAATGAGCAGTTCTTC.

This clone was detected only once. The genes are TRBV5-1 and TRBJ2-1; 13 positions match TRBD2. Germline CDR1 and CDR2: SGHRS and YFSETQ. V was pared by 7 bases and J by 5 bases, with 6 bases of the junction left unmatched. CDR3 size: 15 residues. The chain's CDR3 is CASGPLAGGNNEQFF. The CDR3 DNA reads TGCGCCAGCGGGCCACTAGCGGGAGGGAACAATGAGCAGTTCTTC.

In DNA, the CDR3 is TGTGCCAGCAGCCAGGCGGCGGGATCCTACGAGCAGTACTTC. It specifies CASSQAAGSYEQYF. The chain employs TRBV5-5 and TRBJ2-7, with D perhaps TRBD2 (6 bases). The CDR3 contains 14 residues. Germline CDR1 SGHKS, CDR2 YYEKEE (reference sequence). The V and J ends lost 4 bases and 1 base respectively, with 12 bases between them. Combining the CDR3 with reference TRBV5-5 and TRBJ2-7 gives the whole variable domain DAGVTQSPTHLIKTRGQQVTLRCSPISGHKSVSWYQQVLGQGPQFIFQYYEKEERGRGNFPDRFSARQFPNYSSELNVNALLLGDSALYLCASSQAAGSYEQYFGPGTRLTVT.

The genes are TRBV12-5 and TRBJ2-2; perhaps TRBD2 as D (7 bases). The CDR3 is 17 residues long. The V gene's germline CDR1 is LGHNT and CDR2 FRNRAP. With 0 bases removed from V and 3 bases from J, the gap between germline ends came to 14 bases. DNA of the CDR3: TGTGCTAGTGGTTTGGTACTCGGGGGGCACCACACCGGGGAGCTGTTTTTT. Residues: CASGLVLGGHHTGELFF.

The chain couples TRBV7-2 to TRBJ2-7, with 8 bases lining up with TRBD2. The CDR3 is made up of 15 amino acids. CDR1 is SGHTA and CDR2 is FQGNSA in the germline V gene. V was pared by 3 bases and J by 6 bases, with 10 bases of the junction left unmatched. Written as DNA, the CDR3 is TGTGCCAGCAGCTTTAGCGGGACCCCCTCGGGCGAGCAGTACTTC. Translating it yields CASSFSGTPSGEQYF. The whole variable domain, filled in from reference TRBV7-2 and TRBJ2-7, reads GAGVSQSPSNKVTEKGKDVELRCDPISGHTALYWYRQSLGQGLEFLIYFQGNSAPDKSGLPSDRFSAERTGGSVSTLTIQRTQQEDSAVYLCASSFSGTPSGEQYFGPGTRLTVT.

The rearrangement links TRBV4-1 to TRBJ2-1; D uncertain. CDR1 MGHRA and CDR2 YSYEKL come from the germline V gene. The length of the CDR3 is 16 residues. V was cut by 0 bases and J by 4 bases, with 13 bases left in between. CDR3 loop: CASSQDSAGRYNEQFF. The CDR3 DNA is TGCGCCAGCAGCCAAGATTCGGCAGGCAGATACAATGAGCAGTTCTTC.

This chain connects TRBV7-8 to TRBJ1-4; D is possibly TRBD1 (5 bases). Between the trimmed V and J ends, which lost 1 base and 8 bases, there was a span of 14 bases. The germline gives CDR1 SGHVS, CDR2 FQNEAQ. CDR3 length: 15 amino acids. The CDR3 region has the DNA TGTGCCAGCAGCTTAGGGCCAGGGCGAGACGAAAAACTGTTTTTT. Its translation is CASSLGPGRDEKLFF.

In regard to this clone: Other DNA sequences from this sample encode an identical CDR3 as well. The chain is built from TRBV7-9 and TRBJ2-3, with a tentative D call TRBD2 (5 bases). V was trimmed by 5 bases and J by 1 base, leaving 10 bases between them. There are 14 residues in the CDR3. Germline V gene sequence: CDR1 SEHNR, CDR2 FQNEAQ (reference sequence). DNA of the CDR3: TGTGCCAGCAGCCTCAGGACTGGCACAGATACGCAGTATTTT. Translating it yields CASSLRTGTDTQYF. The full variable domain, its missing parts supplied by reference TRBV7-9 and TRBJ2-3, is DTGVSQNPRHKITKRGQNVTFRCDPISEHNRLYWYRQTLGQGPEFLTYFQNEAQLEKSRLLSDRFSAERPKGSFSTLEIQRTEQGDSAMYLCASSLRTGTDTQYFGPGTRLTVL.

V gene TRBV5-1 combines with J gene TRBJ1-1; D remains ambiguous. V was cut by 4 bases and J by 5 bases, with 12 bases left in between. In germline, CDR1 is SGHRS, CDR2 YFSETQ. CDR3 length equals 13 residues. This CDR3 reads CASSLHDGTEAFF. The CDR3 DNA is TGCGCCAGCAGCCTACATGACGGGACTGAAGCTTTCTTT.

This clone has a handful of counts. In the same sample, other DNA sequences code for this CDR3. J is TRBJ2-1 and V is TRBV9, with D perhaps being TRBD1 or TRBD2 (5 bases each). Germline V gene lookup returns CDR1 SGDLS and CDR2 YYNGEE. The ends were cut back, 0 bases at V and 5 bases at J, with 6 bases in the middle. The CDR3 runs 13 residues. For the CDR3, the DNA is TGTGCCAGCAGCGTAGGGGGGAACAATGAGCAGTTCTTC. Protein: CASSVGGNNEQFF.

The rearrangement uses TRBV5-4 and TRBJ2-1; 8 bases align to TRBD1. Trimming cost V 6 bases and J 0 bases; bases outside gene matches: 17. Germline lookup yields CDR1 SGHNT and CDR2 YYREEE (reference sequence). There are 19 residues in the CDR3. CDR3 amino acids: CASTGRGRGQIGSYNEQFF. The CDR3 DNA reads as TGTGCCAGCACTGGGCGTGGCAGGGGGCAAATCGGCTCCTACAATGAGCAGTTCTTC.

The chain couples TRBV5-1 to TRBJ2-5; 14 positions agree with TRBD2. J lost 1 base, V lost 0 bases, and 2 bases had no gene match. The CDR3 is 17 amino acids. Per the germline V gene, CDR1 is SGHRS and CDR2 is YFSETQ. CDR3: CASSLGTSGRIQETQYF. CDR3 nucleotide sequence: TGCGCCAGCAGCTTGGGGACTAGCGGGAGGATCCAAGAGACCCAGTACTTC.

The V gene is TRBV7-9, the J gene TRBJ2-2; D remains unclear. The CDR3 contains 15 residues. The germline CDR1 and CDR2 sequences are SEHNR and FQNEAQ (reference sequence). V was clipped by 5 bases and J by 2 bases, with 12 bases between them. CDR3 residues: CASSPAPRNTGELFF. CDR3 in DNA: TGTGCCAGCAGCCCGGCCCCCAGAAACACCGGGGAGCTGTTTTTT.

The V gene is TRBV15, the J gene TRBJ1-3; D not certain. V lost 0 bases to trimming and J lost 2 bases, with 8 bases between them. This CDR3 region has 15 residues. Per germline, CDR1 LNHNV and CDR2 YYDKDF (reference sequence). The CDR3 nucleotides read TGTGCCACCAGCAGAGATCAAAGGCCTGGAAACACCATATATTTT. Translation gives CATSRDQRPGNTIYF.

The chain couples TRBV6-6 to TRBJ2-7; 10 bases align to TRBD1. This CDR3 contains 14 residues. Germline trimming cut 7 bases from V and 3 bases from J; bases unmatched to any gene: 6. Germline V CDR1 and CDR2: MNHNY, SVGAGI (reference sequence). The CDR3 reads CASTRTGGIYEQYF. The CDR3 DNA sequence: TGTGCCAGCACCAGGACAGGGGGAATCTACGAGCAGTACTTC.

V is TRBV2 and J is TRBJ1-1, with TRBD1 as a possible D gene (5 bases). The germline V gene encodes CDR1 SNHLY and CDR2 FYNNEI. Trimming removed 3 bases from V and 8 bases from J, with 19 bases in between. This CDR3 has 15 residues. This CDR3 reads CASSEILGTASEAFF. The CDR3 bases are TGTGCCAGCAGTGAGATTCTAGGGACGGCGTCCGAAGCTTTCTTT.

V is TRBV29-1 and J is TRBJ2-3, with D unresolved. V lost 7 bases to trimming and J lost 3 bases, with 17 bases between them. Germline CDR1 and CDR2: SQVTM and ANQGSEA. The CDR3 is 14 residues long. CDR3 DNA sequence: TGCAGCGCCCCGAACCAACAAAGTACAGATACGCAGTATTTT. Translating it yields CSAPNQQSTDTQYF.

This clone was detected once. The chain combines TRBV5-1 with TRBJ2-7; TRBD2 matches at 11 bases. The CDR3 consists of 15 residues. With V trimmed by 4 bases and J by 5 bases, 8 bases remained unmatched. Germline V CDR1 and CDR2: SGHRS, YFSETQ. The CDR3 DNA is TGCGCCAGCAGCGAAGGTAGCGGGAGGGTTCACGAGCAGTACTTC. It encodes CASSEGSGRVHEQYF.

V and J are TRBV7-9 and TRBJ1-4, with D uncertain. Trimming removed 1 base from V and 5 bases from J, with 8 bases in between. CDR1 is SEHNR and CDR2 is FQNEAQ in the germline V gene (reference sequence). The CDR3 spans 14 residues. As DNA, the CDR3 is TGTGCCAGCAGCTTAGGTGGGAAGAATGAAAAACTGTTTTTT. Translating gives CASSLGGKNEKLFF.

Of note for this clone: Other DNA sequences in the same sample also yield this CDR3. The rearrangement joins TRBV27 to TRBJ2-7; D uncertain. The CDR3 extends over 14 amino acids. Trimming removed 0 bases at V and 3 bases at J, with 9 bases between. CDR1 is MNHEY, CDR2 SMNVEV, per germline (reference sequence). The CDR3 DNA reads TGTGCCAGCAGTTTATCCCGGCTTAGCTACGAGCAGTACTTC. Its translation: CASSLSRLSYEQYF.

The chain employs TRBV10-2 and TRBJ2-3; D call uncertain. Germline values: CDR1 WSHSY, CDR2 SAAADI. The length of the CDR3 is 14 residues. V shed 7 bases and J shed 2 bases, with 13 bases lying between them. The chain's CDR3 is CASKDSLLTDTQYF. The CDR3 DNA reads TGCGCCAGCAAAGACTCACTACTCACAGATACGCAGTATTTT.

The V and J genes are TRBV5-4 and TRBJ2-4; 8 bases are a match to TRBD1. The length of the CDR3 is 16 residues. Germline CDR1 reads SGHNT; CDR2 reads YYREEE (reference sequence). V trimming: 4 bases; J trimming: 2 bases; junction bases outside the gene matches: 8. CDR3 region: CASSPGQGPTKNIQYF. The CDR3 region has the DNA TGTGCCAGCAGCCCAGGACAGGGACCGACCAAAAACATTCAGTACTTC.

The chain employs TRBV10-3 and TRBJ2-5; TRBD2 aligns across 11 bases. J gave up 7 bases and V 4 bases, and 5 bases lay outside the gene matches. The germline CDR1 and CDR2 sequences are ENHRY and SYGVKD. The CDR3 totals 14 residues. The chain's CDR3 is CAISGGLADGTQYF. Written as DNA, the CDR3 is TGTGCCATCAGTGGGGGACTAGCGGATGGGACCCAGTACTTC.

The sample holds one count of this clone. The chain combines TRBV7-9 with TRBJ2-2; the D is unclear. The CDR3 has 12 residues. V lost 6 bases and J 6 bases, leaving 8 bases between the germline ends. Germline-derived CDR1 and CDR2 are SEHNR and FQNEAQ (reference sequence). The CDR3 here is CASSIVSGELFF. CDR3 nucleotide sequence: TGTGCCAGCAGTATCGTTTCCGGGGAGCTGTTTTTT.

The DNA for the CDR3 is TGCAGCGGGCTGGACCATGAGCAGTTCTTC. This encodes CSGLDHEQFF. The chain combines TRBV20-1 with TRBJ2-1; no definite D call. CDR3 length: 10 amino acids. The germline gives CDR1 DFQATT, CDR2 SNEGSKA (reference sequence).